This entry lists 26 T cell receptor beta chains sequenced from one sample in a study of regulatory dendritic cells for organ transplantation (TCRdb year 2017). Library creation used the immunoSEQ multiplex PCR assay. TCRdb took over this immuneACCESS table, retaining in-frame rearrangements with V and J assigned. Such tables are incomplete; in checked studies, under half of the missing clones stem from an unresolved V gene, and the remainder is unexplained. In this sample the table shows around 29,000 clones, less than 85% of which occur a single time. The ten top clones hold 0.4% to 0.45% of the sample. The source material was naive CD8+ T cells from blood. The cell subset or site label corresponds to: CD45RA+ naive T cells. All receptors derive from a human donor in good health.

The gene calls are TRBV19 and TRBJ1-6; D is possibly TRBD1 (5 bases). The CDR3 consists of 13 residues. V was pared by 7 bases and J by 8 bases, with 12 bases between. The germline CDR1 and CDR2 sequences are LNHDA and SQIVND (reference sequence). The CDR3 reads CASTGVGDSPLHF. CDR3 DNA: TGTGCCAGTACGGGGGTCGGGGATTCACCCCTCCACTTT.

The V gene is TRBV7-9, the J gene TRBJ2-2, with 8 bases lining up with TRBD1. Germline CDR1 reads SEHNR; CDR2 reads FQNEAQ (reference sequence). The CDR3 extends over 15 amino acids. Trimming took 6 bases from V and 6 from J; bases not matched to a gene: 9. DNA for the CDR3: TGTGCCAGCAGTTCGGACAGGGCTGGGGCCGGGGAGCTGTTTTTT. As protein: CASSSDRAGAGELFF.

The chain recombines TRBV7-3 with TRBJ2-1; D gene uncertain. CDR3 length: 11 residues. V was cut by 3 bases and J by 7 bases, with 4 bases left in between. Germline CDR1 and CDR2: SGHTA and FQGTGA. This CDR3 is CASSFGNEQFF. The CDR3 coding sequence is TGTGCCAGCAGCTTCGGGAATGAGCAGTTCTTC.

The V and J genes are TRBV12-5 and TRBJ2-7; D gene uncertain. The V end lost 7 bases, the J end lost 0 bases, and 7 bases lay between the germline ends. The CDR3 length is 12 residues. Germline loops: CDR1 LGHNT, CDR2 FRNRAP. In DNA, the CDR3 is TGTGCTAGTGCAGCTAGCTCCTACGAGCAGTACTTC. Its protein is CASAASSYEQYF.

V and J are TRBV6-5 and TRBJ2-2, with a possible D match to TRBD1 (6 bases). CDR3 size: 14 residues. V dropped 5 bases and J dropped 5 bases, with 12 bases sitting between them. Germline-derived CDR1 and CDR2 are MNHEY and SVGAGI. The CDR3 region has the DNA TGTGCCAGCAGTCTCACGCAGGGGACCGGGGAGCTGTTTTTT. This translates into CASSLTQGTGELFF.

The CDR3 sequence is CASSPSNTEAFF. The CDR3 DNA follows: TGTGCCAGCAGCCCATCGAACACTGAAGCTTTCTTT. The chain couples TRBV5-4 to TRBJ1-1; D gene uncertain. CDR1 and CDR2 from the germline V gene are SGHNT and YYREEE (reference sequence). The germline V and J ends were trimmed by 4 bases and 1 base, with 5 bases remaining between them. This CDR3 has 12 residues. Variable domain in full (rest from reference TRBV5-4 and TRBJ1-1): ETGVTQSPTHLIKTRGQQVTLRCSSQSGHNTVSWYQQALGQGPQFIFQYYREEENGRGNFPPRFSGLQFPNYSSELNVNALELDDSALYLCASSPSNTEAFFGQGTRLTVV.

This clone was counted once. The chain combines TRBV27 with TRBJ2-3, with TRBD2 matching over 13 bases. The V gene's germline CDR1 is MNHEY and CDR2 SMNVEV (reference sequence). The V gene end was trimmed by 1 base and the J gene end by 4 bases; junction bases not matched to a gene: 2. The CDR3 extends over 16 amino acids. In DNA form, the CDR3 reads TGTGCCAGCAGTTTATGGACTAGCGGGGGTGCAGATACGCAGTATTTT. Its protein product is CASSLWTSGGADTQYF.

This clone has only a few counts. The chain links TRBV5-1 to TRBJ1-1, with D tentatively TRBD1 (5 bases). The CDR3 extends over 14 amino acids. Trimming cost V 5 bases and J 1 base, with 12 bases left between them. CDR1 and CDR2 from the germline V gene are SGHRS and YFSETQ. As DNA, the CDR3 is TGCGCCAGCAGTGACTGGGGCGGGAACACTGAAGCTTTCTTT. Translated: CASSDWGGNTEAFF.

To note about this clone: Other DNA sequences of this sample code for an identical CDR3. The gene calls are TRBV5-1 and TRBJ2-7, with 8 bases matching TRBD1. CDR3 length equals 14 residues. The germline CDR1 and CDR2 sequences are SGHRS and YFSETQ. J lost 2 bases, V lost 4 bases, and 5 bases had no gene match. The CDR3 sequence is CASSPGQGAYEQYF. Written as DNA, the CDR3 is TGCGCCAGCAGCCCCGGACAGGGAGCCTACGAGCAGTACTTC.

This chain uses TRBV4-1 with TRBJ2-1; 9 bases map to TRBD2. The CDR3 spans 19 residues. Unmatched junction bases numbered 18, after V lost 2 bases and J lost 7 bases. Germline CDR1 is MGHRA and CDR2 is YSYEKL. The CDR3 reads CASSQKALQRGAFWNEQFF. The CDR3 DNA is TGCGCCAGCAGCCAAAAGGCCTTGCAGCGGGGGGCTTTTTGGAATGAGCAGTTCTTC.

The chain uses TRBV18 and TRBJ2-7; D is ambiguous. V was pared by 1 base and J by 3 bases, with 10 bases between. CDR1 is KGHSH and CDR2 is LQKENI in the germline V gene. The CDR3 extends over 14 amino acids. CDR3 sequence: CASSPRAGSYEQYF. The CDR3 coding sequence is TGTGCCAGCTCACCACGTGCAGGAAGCTACGAGCAGTACTTC. Variable domain in full (rest from reference TRBV18 and TRBJ2-7): NAGVMQNPRHLVRRRGQEARLRCSPMKGHSHVYWYRQLPEEGLKFMVYLQKENIIDESGMPKERFSAEFPKEGPSILRIQQVVRGDSAAYFCASSPRAGSYEQYFGPGTRLTVT.

This clone has a handful of counts. The chain is built from TRBV2 and TRBJ2-7, with 10 bases matching TRBD1. V was clipped by 6 bases and J by 5 bases; unmatched bases: 7. The CDR3 runs 14 residues. Per the germline V gene, CDR1 is SNHLY and CDR2 is FYNNEI. DNA of the CDR3: TGTGCCAGCAGGTTCGGGACAGGGGCGGACGAGCAGTACTTC. It encodes CASRFGTGADEQYF.

This clone was detected only once. This rearrangement joins TRBV19 to TRBJ2-3; D is possibly TRBD1 (5 bases). CDR3 length equals 15 residues. The V end lost 3 bases, the J end lost 0 bases, and 10 bases lay between the germline ends. The germline CDR1 and CDR2 sequences are LNHDA and SQIVND (reference sequence). This CDR3 is CASSIGASSTDTQYF. DNA for the CDR3: TGTGCCAGTAGTATTGGGGCCTCTAGCACAGATACGCAGTATTTT.

The V and J genes are TRBV29-1 and TRBJ1-2; TRBD1 agrees at 7 bases. In germline, CDR1 is SQVTM, CDR2 ANQGSEA. V was clipped by 6 bases and J by 6 bases; unmatched bases: 7. The CDR3 is 12 amino acids. The CDR3 region is CSVVTGEDGYTF. CDR3 DNA: TGCAGCGTGGTAACAGGGGAGGATGGCTACACCTTC.

This sequence joins TRBV5-6 and TRBJ2-4; D may be TRBD1 (6 bases). The CDR3 runs 16 residues. The V gene's germline CDR1 is SGHDT and CDR2 YYEEEE. V was trimmed by 0 bases and J by 3 bases, leaving 13 bases between them. This chain's CDR3 is CASSLAPAGDKNIQYF. CDR3 nucleotides: TGTGCCAGCAGCTTGGCTCCAGCAGGGGACAAAAACATTCAGTACTTC.

The table lists this clone with a few counts. The J gene is TRBJ2-7, the V gene TRBV7-9; weak D call: TRBD2 (6 bases). Germline-derived CDR1 and CDR2 are SEHNR and FQNEAQ (reference sequence). The V end was cut by 5 bases, the J end by 6 bases, with 11 bases between. This CDR3 spans 12 amino acids. CDR3 in amino acids: CASSPIGGEQYF. The CDR3 DNA reads as TGTGCCAGCAGCCCAATCGGGGGCGAGCAGTACTTC.

This clone was found once. The rearrangement joins TRBV20-1 to TRBJ2-3; weak D call: TRBD1 (6 bases). Per the germline V gene, CDR1 is DFQATT and CDR2 is SNEGSKA (reference sequence). There are 11 residues in the CDR3. V lost 6 bases, J lost 7 bases, and 11 bases lay in between. This CDR3 is CSAKQGHTQYF. In DNA, the CDR3 is TGCAGTGCGAAACAGGGCCATACGCAGTATTTT.

The CDR3 region is CASSLLNSPLHF. CDR3 coding DNA: TGTGCCAGCAGCTTACTCAATTCACCCCTCCACTTT. V gene TRBV7-6 combines with J gene TRBJ1-6; D unresolved. Germline CDR1 is SGHVS and CDR2 is FNYEAQ. Trimming took off 2 bases at V and 7 bases at J, with 3 bases between the two ends. The CDR3 length is 12 residues.

This clone was found once. The chain's CDR3 is CASSSQNQGARNTEAFF. CDR3 nucleotide sequence: TGTGCCAGCAGCTCGCAAAATCAGGGGGCCAGGAACACTGAAGCTTTCTTT. This sequence joins TRBV5-8 and TRBJ1-1, with TRBD1 matching 8 bases. Germline V lookup: CDR1 SGHTS, CDR2 YDEGEE. The V and J ends lost 3 bases and 1 base, in that order; junction bases with no gene match: 11. This CDR3 region has 17 residues. Drawing the rest from reference TRBV5-8 and TRBJ1-1, the complete variable domain is EAGVTQSPTHLIKTRGQQATLRCSPISGHTSVYWYQQALGLGLQFLLWYDEGEERNRGNFPPRFSGRQFPNYSSELNVNALELEDSALYLCASSSQNQGARNTEAFFGQGTRLTVV.

The V and J genes are TRBV4-3 and TRBJ2-7; TRBD1 might be the D (5 bases). Trimming took off 1 base at V and 7 bases at J, with 14 bases between the two ends. This CDR3 spans 14 amino acids. The germline V gene has CDR1 LGHNA and CDR2 YSLEER. This chain's CDR3 is CASSQAPGLKEQYF. The CDR3 bases are TGCGCCAGCAGCCAAGCCCCAGGGCTGAAGGAGCAGTACTTC.

The V and J genes are TRBV7-8 and TRBJ1-5, with TRBD1 matching over 7 bases. The V gene end was trimmed by 5 bases and the J gene end by 7 bases; junction bases not matched to a gene: 14. The CDR3 sequence is 16 residues long. CDR1 and CDR2 from the germline V gene are SGHVS and FQNEAQ. The CDR3 loop reads CASSVTTGVPGQPQHF. CDR3 nucleotides: TGTGCCAGCAGCGTAACTACAGGGGTTCCGGGCCAGCCCCAGCATTTT.

The chain recombines TRBV4-1 with TRBJ2-2, with D perhaps TRBD2 (5 bases). V lost 0 bases to trimming and J lost 5 bases, with 7 bases between them. Per the germline V gene, CDR1 is MGHRA and CDR2 is YSYEKL. The CDR3 consists of 14 residues. CDR3 DNA: TGCGCCAGCAGCCAAGAACCGGGAACCGGGGAGCTGTTTTTT. This sequence encodes CASSQEPGTGELFF.

The rearrangement joins TRBV7-9 to TRBJ2-7; D is undetermined. The V gene lost 1 base and the J gene lost 0 bases, with 4 bases spanning the gap. Germline V gives CDR1 SEHNR, CDR2 FQNEAQ (reference sequence). CDR3 length: 13 amino acids. The CDR3 reads CASSLGYSYEQYF. In DNA form, the CDR3 reads TGTGCCAGCAGCTTAGGCTACTCCTACGAGCAGTACTTC.

This chain connects TRBV13 to TRBJ1-2; D is possibly TRBD1 (5 bases). V shed 5 bases and J shed 0 bases, with 10 bases lying between them. Germline V CDR1 and CDR2: PRHDT, FYEKMQ (reference sequence). This CDR3 spans 14 amino acids. Written as DNA, the CDR3 is TGTGCCAGCAGCCAGGGTCGGACTAACTATGGCTACACCTTC. This encodes CASSQGRTNYGYTF.

This clone was recorded once. J is TRBJ2-5 and V is TRBV5-1; 9 nucleotides line up with TRBD1. The CDR3 is made up of 15 amino acids. Germline V gives CDR1 SGHRS, CDR2 YFSETQ. The ends lost 5 bases at V and 5 bases at J; junction bases unmatched: 10. This CDR3 reads CASRTGQGNSETQYF. For the CDR3, the DNA is TGCGCCAGCAGAACCGGACAGGGGAATTCGGAGACCCAGTACTTC.

This rearrangement joins TRBV4-1 to TRBJ2-1, with D perhaps TRBD2 (6 bases). CDR1 and CDR2 (germline): MGHRA, YSYEKL. The length of the CDR3 is 15 residues. Trimming stripped 0 bases from V and 1 base from J, with 7 bases between. CDR3 in amino acids: CASSQDRGSYNEQFF. As DNA, the CDR3 is TGCGCCAGCAGCCAAGATCGGGGGTCCTACAATGAGCAGTTCTTC.